The rows below give T cell receptor beta chains drawn from one sample of a study of blood T cell repertoires in COVID-19. Profiling relied on immunoSEQ multiplex PCR, and the TCRdb table lists in-frame clones only, not all of them. The table records some 90,000 clones, around 92% of them present only once. The sequenced sample consisted of peripheral blood. Receptor source: a man aged 50-59 years with COVID-19, enrolled during active disease. The CDR3 runs from the conserved cysteine through the conserved F or W. D genes are given only for firm matches.

j_call d_call v_call cdr3_nt cdr3_aa
TRBJ2-2 TRBD1 TRBV18 TGTGCCAGCTCACCTCGGATGACAGGGCACCTGAACACCGGGGAGCTGTTTTTT CASSPRMTGHLNTGELFF
TRBJ1-2 - TRBV7-2 TGTGCCAGCAGCTCCCGAAGGGGGAACTATGGCTACACCTTC CASSSRRGNYGYTF
TRBJ2-5 TRBD2 TRBV7-2 TGTGCCAGCAGCTTAGCATTTCGGGGGGGGCCCGACCAAGAGACCCAGTACTTC CASSLAFRGGPDQETQYF
TRBJ2-6 - TRBV28 TGTGCCAGCAGTTTTTCCCAGGGGTCCTCTGGGGCCAACGTCCTGACTTTC CASSFSQGSSGANVLTF
TRBJ2-2 TRBD2 TRBV9 TGTGCCAGCACTAAACTAGCGGGAGTCACCGGGGAGCTGTTTTTT CASTKLAGVTGELFF
TRBJ1-4 TRBD1 TRBV5-1 TGCGCCAGCGGGTCCGGGACAGGGGGAACTAATGAAAAACTGTTTTTT CASGSGTGGTNEKLFF
TRBJ2-7 TRBD2 TRBV5-1 TGCGCCAGCAGCTTCGGTGGGGGGGTTATCCCCACCTACGAGCAGTACTTC CASSFGGGVIPTYEQYF
TRBJ2-5 TRBD2 TRBV10-2 TGCGCCAGCAGTGTCCTAGCGGGGGGGCAAGAGACCCAGTACTTC CASSVLAGGQETQYF
TRBJ1-3 - TRBV5-1 TGCGCCAGCAGCTTGGTACAGGCCGTCTCTGGAAACACCATATATTTT CASSLVQAVSGNTIYF
TRBJ2-1 - TRBV30 TGTGCCTGGAGAGGGGTAACGTACAATGAGCAGTTCTTC CAWRGVTYNEQFF
TRBJ1-2 TRBD1 TRBV4-3 TGCGCCAGCAGCCAAGATATCGGGGACAGAGCTAACTATGGCTACACCTTC CASSQDIGDRANYGYTF
TRBJ1-5 - TRBV7-9 TGTGCCAGCAGCTTAGAGGGGATTAGCAATCAGCCCCAGCATTTT CASSLEGISNQPQHF
TRBJ2-2 - TRBV5-1 TGCGCCAGCAGGCCCGGGGGGCAGAACACCGGGGAGCTGTTTTTT CASRPGGQNTGELFF
TRBJ2-3 - TRBV10-2 TGCGCCAGCAAGCAAAGCGCAGATACGCAGTATTTT CASKQSADTQYF
TRBJ1-2 - TRBV18 TGTGCCAGCTCACCACCATCCGTCGGGGGGTATGGCTACACCTTC CASSPPSVGGYGYTF
TRBJ1-5 - TRBV28 TGTGCCAGCAGCCTGAGGGGGGGAGGACCGGGCCAGCCCCAGCATTTT CASSLRGGGPGQPQHF